The subject of this entry is one TCR beta chain. These data originate in a study of blood T cell repertoires in COVID-19. Whole-study context: The United States, Italy and Spain provided the acute and convalescent COVID-19 samples. PBMCs, B-cell-depleted T cells, or T cells provided the cDNA or gDNA that made up the material.

In the original processing: It was from reference gene primer amplification that nucleated cell counts were estimated. The protocol was immunoSEQ multiplex PCR, while the TCRdb copy is restricted to in-frame clones and leaves out a portion. V, J and clone size were drawn from that table, and D and trimming were deduced from the DNA. The sample lists 150,000 to 200,000 clones; 60% to 85% were seen once. V shed 4 bases, J shed 5 bases, and the junction held 9 bases outside the gene matches. In germline, CDR1 is SGHNT, CDR2 YYREEE (reference sequence). This CDR3 is 16 amino acids long. The genes are TRBV5-4 and TRBJ2-1, with TRBD2 matching 10 bases. The origin of this receptor is a man aged 60 to 69 with active or convalescent COVID-19. The sample comprised peripheral blood. In DNA form, the CDR3 reads TGTGCCAGCAGCGCCCCCCCCCTAGCGGGAGACAATGAGCAGTTCTTC. It yields the protein CASSAPPLAGDNEQFF.